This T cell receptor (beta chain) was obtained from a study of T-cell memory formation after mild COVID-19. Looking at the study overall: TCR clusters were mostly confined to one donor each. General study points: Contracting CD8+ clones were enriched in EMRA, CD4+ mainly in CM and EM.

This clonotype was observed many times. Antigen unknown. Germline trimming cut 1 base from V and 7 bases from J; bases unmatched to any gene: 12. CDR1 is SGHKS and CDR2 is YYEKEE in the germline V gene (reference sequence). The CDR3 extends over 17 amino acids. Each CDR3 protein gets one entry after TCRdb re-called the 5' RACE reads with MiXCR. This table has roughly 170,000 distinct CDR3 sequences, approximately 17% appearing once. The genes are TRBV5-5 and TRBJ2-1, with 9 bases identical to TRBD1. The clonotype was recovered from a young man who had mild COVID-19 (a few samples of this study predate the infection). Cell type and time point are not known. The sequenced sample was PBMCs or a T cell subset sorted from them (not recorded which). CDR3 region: CASSLSVGQGSSNEQFF. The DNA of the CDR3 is TGTGCCAGCAGCTTGTCGGTTGGACAGGGGAGCTCTAATGAGCAGTTCTTC. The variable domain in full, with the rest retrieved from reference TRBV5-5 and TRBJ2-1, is DAGVTQSPTHLIKTRGQQVTLRCSPISGHKSVSWYQQVLGQGPQFIFQYYEKEERGRGNFPDRFSARQFPNYSSELNVNALLLGDSALYLCASSLSVGQGSSNEQFFGPGTRLTVL.